The TCR beta chain under discussion was sequenced for a study of cytomegalovirus exposure and HLA in healthy donors. Across the study: Approximately 83 million unique TCRs from HLA-typed donors were held in an early data release.

Vbeta (60) and Jbeta (13) primers were used in the PCR. The protocol was immunoSEQ multiplex PCR, while the TCRdb copy is restricted to in-frame clones and leaves out a portion. Of some 130,000 clones in the sample, over 60% were seen once. The CDR3 extends over 14 amino acids. Trimming took 2 bases from V and 4 from J, leaving 11 bases between them. Germline V gene data show CDR1 as MNHEY and CDR2 as SMNVEV (reference sequence). Findings of the study overall: With later analysis, a missense DCLRE1C variant became linked to TCR beta V- and J-gene trimming.

About this clone itself: Its cognate antigen is unknown.

Sequenced input: PBMCs. This TCR came from a human donor in good health. The rearrangement uses TRBV27 and TRBJ2-5, with D possibly being TRBD2 (6 bases). The CDR3 is CASSLTLGGETQYF. CDR3 nucleotide sequence: TGTGCCAGCAGTTTAACCCTCGGGGGAGAGACCCAGTACTTC.